This T cell receptor (beta chain) was found in a study of Ad26.COV2.S vaccination and SARS-CoV-2 variants. On the study more broadly: The COV1001 Ad26.COV2.S trial arm included the donor. Each vaccinee took Ad26.COV2.S intramuscularly, once or twice 56 days apart. Whole-study findings and limits: Vaccine recipients posted higher spike-specific TCR breadth than their placebo counterparts.

Treatment: some 19 received Ad26.COV2.S at low or high dose, single or two shots; about 5 received placebo; per-sample allocation not given. The samples were gathered on day 63 after the first injection of vaccine or placebo. About this clone: Its antigen is still unknown. The sample holds other DNA sequences that translate to the same CDR3.

The method was immunoSEQ multiplex PCR; TCRdb's version includes in-frame clones alone and lacks a portion of them. Here the sample spans about 400,000 clones, under 90% being singletons. CDR3 length: 12 amino acids. The V gene's germline CDR1 is SGHTA and CDR2 FQGNSA. Trimming removed 4 bases at V and 8 bases at J, with 8 bases between. Sample: peripheral blood, taken in a trial of Ad26.COV2.S vaccine versus placebo. J is TRBJ1-4 and V is TRBV7-2; D ambiguous. The receptor comes from a person between 18 and 60 years old who received the Ad26.COV2.S COVID-19 vaccine or a placebo. CDR3: CASSSQGEKLFF. DNA for the CDR3: TGTGCCAGCAGCTCCCAAGGGGAAAAACTGTTTTTT.